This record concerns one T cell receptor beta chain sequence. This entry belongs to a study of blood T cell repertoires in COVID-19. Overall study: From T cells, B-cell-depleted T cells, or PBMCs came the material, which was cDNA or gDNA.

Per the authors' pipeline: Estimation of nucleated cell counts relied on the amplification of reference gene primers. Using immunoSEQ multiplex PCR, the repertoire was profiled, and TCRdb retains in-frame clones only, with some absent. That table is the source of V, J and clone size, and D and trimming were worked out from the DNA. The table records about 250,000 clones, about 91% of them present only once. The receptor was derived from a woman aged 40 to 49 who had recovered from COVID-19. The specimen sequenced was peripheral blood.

As DNA, the CDR3 is TGTGCTAGTGGACTCACCCAGGATTCTGGGGCCAACGTCCTGACTTTC. It encodes CASGLTQDSGANVLTF. This rearrangement joins TRBV12-5 to TRBJ2-6, with D hard to call. V lost 6 bases and J 1 base, leaving 13 bases between the germline ends. The CDR3 covers 16 residues. The germline gives CDR1 LGHNT, CDR2 FRNRAP.